This T cell receptor (beta chain) was found in a study of blood T cell repertoires in COVID-19. Overall study: Some COVID-19 samples were acute and others convalescent; all came from the United States, Italy and Spain. T cells, B-cell-depleted T cells, or PBMCs supplied cDNA or gDNA.

Concerning this clone itself: At one end the junction does not follow the germline gene, possibly because of a read error.

This CDR3 region has 14 residues. The germline V gene has CDR1 KGHSH and CDR2 LQKENI. Original processing notes: Reference gene primers were amplified, and this amplification served to estimate nucleated cell counts. Generated by immunoSEQ multiplex PCR, the TCRdb table keeps only in-frame clones and is missing some. V, J and clone size derive from that table, while D and trimming were established from the DNA sequence. The data show tens of thousands of clones, with around 87% seen just once and approximately 18% held by the top ten. The clonotype comes from a human donor in a cohort sampled during active COVID-19. Sequenced input: peripheral blood. V and J are TRBV18 and TRBJ1-2; tentatively, D is TRBD1 (6 bases). This CDR3 reads CASTPSQGTEGYTF. CDR3 coding DNA: TGTGCCAGCACACCCTCTCAGGGGACGGAAGGCTACACCTTC.